This T cell receptor beta chain was found in a study of T cells in Graves' hyperthyroidism and ophthalmopathy. In its sample, this clonotype was seen many times. Hyperthyroidism of Graves' type that showed no ophthalmopathy progression within 18 months was stable. Subjects aged 18 to 65 presented with newly diagnosed hyperthyroidism of less than 2 months' duration. Looked up from germline, CDR1 is DFQATT and CDR2 is SNEGSKA (reference sequence). This CDR3 is built from 13 residues. V was pared by 2 bases and J by 7 bases, with 11 bases between. Amplified TCR beta CDR3 regions came from RNA transcripts. An initial round of RT-PCR targeting the TCR CDR3 relied on the HTBI primer set. TCRdb reprocessed the multiplex PCR reads with MiXCR, giving one entry per CDR3 protein. The sample has about 98,000 distinct CDR3 sequences; 35% to 45% are singletons.

The sequenced material came from peripheral blood or thyroid tissue (not recorded which). The rearrangement joins TRBV20-1 to TRBJ1-4; D gene ambiguous. This receptor was taken from a woman in her 30s with Graves' hyperthyroidism. The CDR3, as DNA: TGCAGTGCTAGATCTAGGGTTTCTGAAAAACTGTTTTTT. Translated: CSARSRVSEKLFF.